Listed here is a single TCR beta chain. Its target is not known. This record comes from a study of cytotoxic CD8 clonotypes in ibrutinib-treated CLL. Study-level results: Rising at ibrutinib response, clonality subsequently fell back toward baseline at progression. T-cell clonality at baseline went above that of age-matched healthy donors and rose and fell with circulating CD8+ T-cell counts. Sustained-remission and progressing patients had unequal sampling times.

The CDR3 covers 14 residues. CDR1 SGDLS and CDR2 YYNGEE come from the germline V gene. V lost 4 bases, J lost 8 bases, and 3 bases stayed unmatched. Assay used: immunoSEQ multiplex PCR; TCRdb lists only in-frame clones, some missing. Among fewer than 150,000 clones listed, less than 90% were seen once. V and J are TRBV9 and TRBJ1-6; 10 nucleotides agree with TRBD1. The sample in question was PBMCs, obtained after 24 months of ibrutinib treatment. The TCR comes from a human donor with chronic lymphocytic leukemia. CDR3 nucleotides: TGTGCCAGCAGCAGGGACAGGGGCTATTCACCCCTCCACTTT. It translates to CASSRDRGYSPLHF.